This T cell receptor beta chain originates from a study of cytomegalovirus exposure and HLA in healthy donors. As to this clone: The antigen is not known.

Germline-derived CDR1 and CDR2 are MDHEN and SYDVKM. The CDR3 runs to 15 residues. The V end was cut by 5 bases, the J end by 0 bases, with 11 bases between. This PCR relied on a set of 60 Vbeta primers and 13 Jbeta primers. Measured with immunoSEQ multiplex PCR; TCRdb has only the in-frame clones, and not every one. The repertoire holds 95,000 to 150,000 clones, 50% to 75% seen once, with more than 6.5% in the top ten. Study results and limitations: In a later analysis, several top co-occurrence clusters appeared linked to parvovirus B19, influenza, CMV and Epstein-Barr virus.

This TCR came from a woman in her forties in good health and CMV-seropositive. This sequence joins TRBV28 and TRBJ1-3; D not certain. Sequenced material: PBMCs. CDR3 in DNA: TGTGCCAGCAGTCTAATTCATTACTCTGGAAACACCATATATTTT. Amino acids: CASSLIHYSGNTIYF.